The 25 T cell receptor beta chains presented below share a single source sample, sequenced in a study of T cells in Graves' hyperthyroidism and ophthalmopathy. The TCR beta CDR3 regions underwent amplification using RNA transcripts as the source. HTBI primers were used for first-round RT-PCR of the TCR CDR3. From the multiplex PCR reads, TCRdb called clonotypes with MiXCR, one entry per CDR3 protein. The sample contains 700,000 to 850,000 distinct CDR3 sequences, 30% to 40% of which appear only once. Specimen: blood. All receptors derive from a woman in her 40s with Graves' hyperthyroidism.

To note about this clonotype: One junction end disagrees with the germline gene, perhaps due to a read error. V usage is TRBV9 and J usage is TRBJ1-4; TRBD1 agrees at 10 bases. The CDR3 has 15 amino acids. Germline values: CDR1 SGDLS, CDR2 YYNGEE. The chain's CDR3 is CAGSTTGTGAEKLFF. The CDR3 nucleotides are TGTGCCGGCAGCACAACCGGGACAGGGGCCGAAAAACTGTTTTTT.

In DNA, the CDR3 is TGTGCCAGCAGCTTAGCGAATACAGGGGAGGAAAAACTGTTTTTT. It encodes CASSLANTGEEKLFF. V is TRBV11-3 and J is TRBJ1-4, with 7 bases fitting TRBD1. There are 15 residues in the CDR3. V shed 1 base and J 8 bases; nucleotides not matched to a gene: 7. From germline, CDR1 is SGHNT and CDR2 YENEEA.

Remarks on this clonotype: With a much larger clone just one base away, this may be a read error. This sequence joins TRBV7-2 and TRBJ1-2, with 8 bases identical to TRBD1. The CDR3 is made up of 15 amino acids. CDR1 and CDR2 (germline): SGHTA, FQGNSA. In nucleotides, the CDR3 is TGTGCCAGCAGCCGACGGGACAGGACTAACTATGGCTGCACCTTC. Amino acid sequence: CASSRRDRTNYGCTF.

V and J are TRBV12-5 and TRBJ1-1; D may be TRBD1 (5 bases). V was clipped by 0 bases and J by 5 bases, with 19 bases between them. This CDR3 spans 17 amino acids. Germline CDR1 is LGHNT and CDR2 is FRNRAP. The CDR3 nucleotides are TGTGCTAGTGGTTTGGTACTAACAACCTCGTCAGGGACTGAAGCTTTCTTT. It yields the protein CASGLVLTTSSGTEAFF.

The rearrangement uses TRBV20-1 and TRBJ2-7, with 16 bases fitting TRBD2. Per the germline V gene, CDR1 is DFQATT and CDR2 is SNEGSKA (reference sequence). CDR3 length: 17 amino acids. With 4 bases clipped from V and 0 bases from J, the junction kept 6 bases outside the gene matches. CDR3 nucleotides: TGCAGTGCTACCTCCGGGACTAGCGGGGGGGTCTCCTACGAGCAGTACTTC. Its protein is CSATSGTSGGVSYEQYF.

This clonotype appeared many times. The J gene is TRBJ1-5, the V gene TRBV25-1; D may be TRBD1 (6 bases). V lost 1 base and J lost 7, with 11 bases in between. The CDR3 loop spans 14 amino acids. Germline CDR1 reads MGHDK; CDR2 reads SYGVNS. CDR3 sequence: CASSESGAYQPQHF. The DNA for the CDR3 is TGTGCCAGCAGTGAATCAGGGGCATACCAGCCCCAGCATTTT.

This clonotype was counted at least ten times. The CDR3 DNA is TGCAGCGCGAACAGGGGATCGTCAGGTGGCTACACCTTC. Translation: CSANRGSSGGYTF. The chain has TRBV29-1 and TRBJ1-2; 7 bases line up with TRBD1. V shed 7 bases and J 7 bases; nucleotides not matched to a gene: 12. This CDR3 has 13 amino acids. Germline-derived CDR1 and CDR2 are SQVTM and ANQGSEA.

This clonotype was picked up many times. This rearrangement joins TRBV7-8 to TRBJ1-5; TRBD1 aligns across 9 bases. The germline V gene has CDR1 SGHVS and CDR2 FQNEAQ. Unmatched junction bases numbered 5, after V lost 1 base and J lost 7 bases. This CDR3 region has 15 residues. The CDR3 sequence is CASSLVGTGIQPQHF. DNA for the CDR3: TGTGCCAGCAGCTTAGTAGGGACAGGGATACAGCCCCAGCATTTT.

To note about this clonotype: A much larger clone sits a single nucleotide away, making a read error possible. The conserved phenylalanine or tryptophan normally closing the CDR3 is absent here, so this likely arose from a read error. The rearrangement uses TRBV25-1 and TRBJ1-1; D may be TRBD1 (5 bases). The V gene lost 2 bases and the J gene lost 1 base, with 11 bases spanning the gap. Germline CDR1 is MGHDK and CDR2 is SYGVNS. This CDR3 region has 15 residues. CDR3 sequence (DNA): TGTGCCAGCAGTGAAAGAGACAGACCGAACACTGAAGCTTTCTCT. Translation gives CASSERDRPNTEAFS.

This clonotype was seen only a few times. The V and J genes are TRBV4-1 and TRBJ2-6, with 7 bases aligning to TRBD1. This CDR3 is built from 19 residues. Germline V gene sequence: CDR1 MGHRA, CDR2 YSYEKL. Trimming removed 3 bases from V and 0 bases from J; junction bases left unmatched: 11. The CDR3 loop reads CASSHPRTGVDSGANVLTF. The CDR3 DNA reads TGCGCCAGCAGCCATCCCAGGACAGGAGTTGACTCTGGGGCCAACGTCCTGACTTTC.

CDR3 amino acids: CAISEQRLIREKLFF. The DNA of the CDR3 is TGTGCCATCAGTGAGCAAAGGTTAATAAGGGAAAAACTGTTTTTT. The rearrangement uses TRBV10-3 and TRBJ1-4; no reliable D call. Trimming shortened V by 2 bases and J by 8 bases, and 15 bases separated the two germline ends. This CDR3 comprises 15 residues. CDR1 and CDR2 (germline): ENHRY, SYGVKD.

At least ten counts were recorded for this clonotype. The chain uses TRBV4-3 and TRBJ1-2; unclear D gene. V lost 1 base to trimming and J lost 4 bases, with 10 bases between them. This CDR3 has 14 amino acids. Per germline, CDR1 LGHNA and CDR2 YSLEER. As DNA, the CDR3 is TGCGCCAGCAGCCAAGGCCGGTTTACCTATGGCTACACCTTC. Translated: CASSQGRFTYGYTF.

This clonotype came up once. Lacking the conserved final phenylalanine or tryptophan, this CDR3 likely reflects a read error. It is unclear where the CDR3 begins or ends on the DNA, so no DNA is shown, and the CDR3 is as TCRdb lists it. CDR3 sequence reads: CASSVLAGGPHYL. The J gene is TRBJ2-5, the V gene TRBV9; the D call in the table, TRBD2, was not verified against the DNA. Germline loops: CDR1 SGDLS, CDR2 YYNGEE. The CDR3 comprises 13 residues, both ends counted.

Details on this clonotype: An end of the junction does not agree with germline; a read error may underlie this. The rearrangement links TRBV10-3 to TRBJ2-7; 8 bases line up with TRBD2. Germline values: CDR1 ENHRY, CDR2 SYGVKD. There are 16 residues in the CDR3. Here the CDR3 reads CAIKFGLAGNTGELYF. DNA of the CDR3: TGTGCCATCAAGTTCGGCCTAGCGGGCAACACCGGGGAGCTGTACTTC.

This clonotype was seen many times. The rearrangement uses TRBV19 and TRBJ1-1, with 8 bases identical to TRBD1. In germline, CDR1 is LNHDA, CDR2 SQIVND (reference sequence). The junction had 0 bases not matched to a gene; V was cut back by 6 bases and J by 6 bases. CDR3 length equals 11 residues. The CDR3 DNA is TGTGCCAGTAGGACAGGGGCTGAAGCTTTCTTT. Translation: CASRTGAEAFF. Looking up the rest from reference TRBV19 and TRBJ1-1 gives the full variable domain: DGGITQSPKYLFRKEGQNVTLSCEQNLNHDAMYWYRQDPGQGLRLIYYSQIVNDFQKGDIAEGYSVSREKKESFPLTVTSAQKNPTAFYLCASRTGAEAFFGQGTRLTVV.

The rearrangement uses TRBV20-1 and TRBJ2-7, with a possible D match to TRBD1 (5 bases). CDR3 length: 12 amino acids. Looked up from germline, CDR1 is DFQATT and CDR2 is SNEGSKA (reference sequence). Trimming left V 0 bases short and J 5 bases short, with 8 bases between. In DNA form, the CDR3 reads TGCAGTGCTAGAGATCAGGGTGACGAGCAGTACTTC. Translation: CSARDQGDEQYF.

This clonotype was detected a few times. The chain links TRBV12-3 or TRBV12-4 to TRBJ1-4; no definite D call. The CDR3 is made up of 12 amino acids. Trimming shortened V by 6 bases and J by 6 bases, and 8 bases separated the two germline ends. The DNA of the CDR3 is TGTGCCAGCAGCGATTTTTATGAAAAACTGTTTTTT. It translates to CASSDFYEKLFF.

Comments on this clonotype: A much larger clone sits a single nucleotide away, making a read error possible. The chain is built from TRBV11-2 and TRBJ1-5; unclear D gene. Germline V gene sequence: CDR1 SGHAT, CDR2 FQNNGV. CDR3 size: 13 residues. CDR3 sequence reads: CAGSRGEIQPQHF. The CDR3, as DNA: TGTGCCGGCAGCCGAGGAGAAATTCAGCCCCAGCATTTT.

This sequence joins TRBV10-3 and TRBJ2-6; a weak D match, TRBD2 (6 bases). V gave up 3 bases and J gave up 3 bases, with 9 bases separating them. The CDR3 runs 15 residues. The germline V gene encodes CDR1 ENHRY and CDR2 SYGVKD. The CDR3 region has the DNA TGTGCCATCAGTGAAGGAGGGAGTGGGGCCAACGTCCTGACTTTC. This gives the protein CAISEGGSGANVLTF.

There are a few counts of this clonotype. J is TRBJ1-1 and V is TRBV7-2; D possibly corresponds to TRBD1 (5 bases). CDR1 is SGHTA and CDR2 is FQGNSA in the germline V gene. CDR3 size: 12 residues. Deletions cut 6 bases from V and 8 bases from J, with 13 bases between. CDR3 protein: CASSAPGTEAFF. The CDR3 DNA sequence: TGTGCCAGCAGTGCCCCCGGGACGGAAGCTTTCTTT.

This clonotype has at least ten counts. The V gene is TRBV29-1, the J gene TRBJ2-5, with 10 bases lining up with TRBD1. The J segment lost 5 bases and the V segment lost 3 bases, leaving 3 bases of the junction unmatched. This CDR3 spans 13 amino acids. From germline, CDR1 is SQVTM and CDR2 ANQGSEA. The CDR3 DNA is TGCAGCGTTGAGGGACAGGGGTGGGAGACCCAGTACTTC. This encodes CSVEGQGWETQYF.

The V gene is TRBV24-1, the J gene TRBJ2-1; 8 positions match TRBD1. Germline V gene lookup returns CDR1 KGHDR and CDR2 SFDVKD. The CDR3 is 13 amino acids. V dropped 8 bases and J dropped 6; count of bases not matched to a gene: 5. CDR3 residues: CATTKTGVNEQFF. The CDR3 bases are TGTGCCACCACCAAGACAGGGGTCAATGAGCAGTTCTTC.

The chain employs TRBV6-1 and TRBJ2-2; the D gene is possibly TRBD2 (8 bases). V gave up 7 bases and J gave up 6 bases, with 18 bases separating them. Germline V CDR1 and CDR2: MNHNS, SASEGT. The CDR3 is 15 amino acids. CDR3 nucleotides: TGTGCCAGCAATAAGCTCGGGAGGGGGCCCGGGGAGCTGTTTTTT. This codes for CASNKLGRGPGELFF.

This clonotype was seen many times. The chain has TRBV7-9 and TRBJ1-4; TRBD1 matches 7 bases. From germline, CDR1 is SEHNR and CDR2 FQNEAQ (reference sequence). After removal of 5 bases from V and 5 bases from J, the junction contained 11 bases not matched to a gene. CDR3 length equals 16 residues. CDR3 bases: TGTGCCAGCAGCCAAGTCAGAACGACAGGGAATGAAAAACTGTTTTTT. It yields the protein CASSQVRTTGNEKLFF. Complete variable domain (other parts from reference TRBV7-9 and TRBJ1-4): DTGVSQNPRHKITKRGQNVTFRCDPISEHNRLYWYRQTLGQGPEFLTYFQNEAQLEKSRLLSDRFSAERPKGSFSTLEIQRTEQGDSAMYLCASSQVRTTGNEKLFFGSGTQLSVL.

In nucleotides, the CDR3 is TGTGCCATCAGTGATCCCGACACTAGCACAGATACGCAGTATTTT. Translation gives CAISDPDTSTDTQYF. V gene TRBV10-3 combines with J gene TRBJ2-3, with D unclear. This CDR3 spans 15 amino acids. CDR1 is ENHRY and CDR2 is SYGVKD in the germline V gene. The V and J ends lost 3 bases and 0 bases respectively, with 10 bases between them.